This TCR beta chain was observed in a study of blood T cell repertoires in COVID-19 (TCRdb year 2020). In the study overall: Samples from collaborators originated in the United States, Italy and Spain and spanned both the acute and convalescent phases of COVID-19. The prospective study material was composed of cDNA or gDNA derived from T cells, B-cell-depleted T cells, or PBMCs. Deeply sampled blood TCRbeta repertoires from subjects exposed to, actively infected with, or recovered from COVID-19 were included in the dataset. The repertoires were released in a freely available public database intended as a resource for research on the immune response to SARS-CoV-2. Samples were obtained from the ongoing ImmuneRACE study (first 160 participants) and from 1,200 or so subjects provided by 6 global collaborators. The sample metadata nearly always contained a de-identified subject ID, COVID-19 status, age in years and sex. HLA class I and class II types, where available, came from metadata supplied by the sample provider rather than from assay-based typing. What the study reported, not specific to this receptor: The quantity of clinical and demographic metadata differed by source and by participant and was supplied without curation.

TCRbeta CDR3 regions were amplified from genomic DNA by means of the immunoSEQ Assay, a bias-controlled multiplex PCR. The authors processed their data as follows. The number of nucleated cells in each sample was estimated by amplification of reference gene primers within the assay. To quantify the absolute abundance of each unique TCRbeta CDR3 rearrangement, sequence reads were collapsed and filtered. For each sample, productive Simpson clonality was calculated by taking the square root of Simpson's diversity index across productive rearrangements. Not all clones reach the TCRdb copy of this immuneACCESS table, which keeps in-frame sequences only. Checked studies attribute under half of the gap to unresolved V genes and leave the rest unexplained. The V and J calls and clone size were taken over from that table, and D and trimming were inferred from the DNA. The sample profile shows approximately 270,000 clones; 70% to 90% of them were found once. The ten most abundant clones make up approximately 4.2% of the sample.

CDR1 and CDR2, per the germline V gene (reference sequence), are LNHDA and SQIVND. Reading from cysteine to phenylalanine, the CDR3 counts 17 amino acids. CDR3 DNA is the only sequence kept; it has 51 bases, read in frame from the first base. After removal of 6 bases from V and 4 bases from J, the junction retains 15 bases not matched to a gene. In the prospective study, participants were about 18 to 95 years old, resided in 24 geographic areas of the United States, and were enrolled through a virtual design. To assign participants to cohorts, the prospective study relied on clinical history that participants themselves reported in a screening survey and a study questionnaire. Recovered participants in ImmuneRACE Cohort 3 were defined by two consecutive negative NP/OP PCR tests, clearance by a healthcare professional, or resolution of symptoms. In the prospective study, mobile phlebotomists collected whole blood, serum and a nasopharyngeal or oropharyngeal swab from each participant. Participants in the prospective study had the option to provide additional blood draws and questionnaires over a roughly 2-month period. Blood samples from the prospective study were shipped frozen or at room temperature prior to DNA extraction.

For this clone: Which antigen it targets is not known. Base-call qualities are not available, and no considerably larger clone is one nucleotide away.

The chain joins TRBV19 to TRBJ2-5; 9 junctional bases match TRBD1. The receptor was isolated from a woman aged 25 to 39 who had recovered from COVID-19. Source material: PBMCs or T cells enriched from blood (not recorded which). The CDR3 reads CASSFVTGGQRRETQYF. The nucleotide sequence reads as follows: TGTGCCAGTAGCTTCGTAACAGGGGGCCAAAGGAGAGAGACCCAGTACTTC.